These 3 T cell receptor beta chains were all obtained from the same sample, sequenced in a study of Ad26.COV2.S vaccination and SARS-CoV-2 variants. Assay: immunoSEQ multiplex PCR; the TCRdb copy retains only in-frame clones and omits some. The sample holds about 480,000 clones, roughly 85% seen once. Treatment reported: some 20 received Ad26.COV2.S at low or high dose, single or two shots; about 5 received placebo; per-sample allocation not given. Samples analyzed were those drawn on day 63 after the first vaccine or placebo injection. This material consisted of peripheral blood, taken in a trial of Ad26.COV2.S vaccine versus placebo. The source is a person aged 18-65 years who received the Ad26.COV2.S COVID-19 vaccine or a placebo.

The J gene is TRBJ2-3, the V gene TRBV19; 7 nucleotides align to TRBD2. The CDR3 covers 15 residues. Trimming cost V 7 bases and J 1 base; bases outside gene matches: 8. CDR1 is LNHDA and CDR2 is SQIVND in the germline V gene (reference sequence). Here the CDR3 DNA reads TGTGCCAGTAAAGTTGGGGCGGGAGGCACAGATACGCAGTATTTT. Its translation: CASKVGAGGTDTQYF.

The chain links TRBV7-9 to TRBJ2-7, with a possible D match to TRBD1 (5 bases). This CDR3 contains 15 residues. The germline V and J ends were trimmed by 7 bases and 0 bases, with 16 bases remaining between them. In germline, CDR1 is SEHNR, CDR2 FQNEAQ (reference sequence). CDR3 residues: CASTPGRADSYEQYF. CDR3 coding DNA: TGTGCCAGCACCCCCGGCAGGGCCGACTCCTACGAGCAGTACTTC.

The chain joins TRBV6-4 to TRBJ2-1, with 9 bases identical to TRBD2. V was clipped by 5 bases and J by 7 bases; unmatched bases: 6. The germline gives CDR1 MRHNA, CDR2 SNTAGT. The CDR3 runs 14 residues. The CDR3 nucleotides are TGTGCCAGCAGTTCAGCGGGAGGAGGAAATGAGCAGTTCTTC. It translates to CASSSAGGGNEQFF.